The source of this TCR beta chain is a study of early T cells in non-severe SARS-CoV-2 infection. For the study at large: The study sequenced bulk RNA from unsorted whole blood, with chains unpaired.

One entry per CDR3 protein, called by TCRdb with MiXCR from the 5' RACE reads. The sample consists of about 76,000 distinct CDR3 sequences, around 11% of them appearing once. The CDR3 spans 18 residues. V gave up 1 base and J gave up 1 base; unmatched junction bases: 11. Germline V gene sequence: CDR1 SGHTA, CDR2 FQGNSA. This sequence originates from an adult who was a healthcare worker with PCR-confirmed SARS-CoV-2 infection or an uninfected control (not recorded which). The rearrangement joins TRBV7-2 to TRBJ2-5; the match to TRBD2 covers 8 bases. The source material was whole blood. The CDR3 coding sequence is TGTGCCAGCAGCTTAGTGGCTCGACTAGCGACGGGCCAAGAGACCCAGTACTTC. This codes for CASSLVARLATGQETQYF. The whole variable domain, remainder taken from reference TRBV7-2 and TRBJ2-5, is GAGVSQSPSNKVTEKGKDVELRCDPISGHTALYWYRQSLGQGLEFLIYFQGNSAPDKSGLPSDRFSAERTGGSVSTLTIQRTQQEDSAVYLCASSLVARLATGQETQYFGPGTRLLVL.